The 29 T cell receptor beta chains below all came from one sample that was sequenced in a study of CD8 T cells in ankylosing spondylitis. TCRdb re-called the 5' RACE reads with MiXCR, one entry per CDR3 protein. The data show 8,000 to 9,000 distinct CDR3 sequences, about 3.8% seen once. Sequences were obtained from blood, either unsorted or a sorted T cell fraction (not recorded which). These receptors originate from a female donor with ankylosing spondylitis or in good health (not recorded which).

The chain combines TRBV9 with TRBJ1-4; D might be TRBD1 (5 bases). Per germline, CDR1 SGDLS and CDR2 YYNGEE. This CDR3 is 15 amino acids long. Trimming left V 2 bases short and J 0 bases short, with 8 bases between. CDR3 nucleotide sequence: TGTGCCAGCAGCGTCCAGGGCGCAACTAATGAAAAACTGTTTTTT. Amino acids: CASSVQGATNEKLFF.

This clonotype was counted at least ten times. The chain combines TRBV9 with TRBJ2-7; 8 nucleotides align to TRBD1. The trim removed 4 bases at V and 5 bases at J, leaving 5 bases unmatched. The CDR3 covers 13 residues. Germline V gene data show CDR1 as SGDLS and CDR2 as YYNGEE. In nucleotides, the CDR3 is TGTGCCAGCAGCATAGACAGGGGCGACGAGCAGTACTTC. Translation: CASSIDRGDEQYF.

In this sample, this clonotype turned up many times. CDR3 nucleotides: TGTGCCAGCAGCCCAACTAGCGGGGGGTTCTACGAGCAGTACTTC. Translating it yields CASSPTSGGFYEQYF. This sequence joins TRBV9 and TRBJ2-7; TRBD2 aligns across 12 bases. The CDR3 extends over 15 amino acids. Unmatched junction bases numbered 5, after V lost 4 bases and J lost 3 bases. The germline CDR1 and CDR2 sequences are SGDLS and YYNGEE.

A few counts support this clonotype. The chain couples TRBV9 to TRBJ2-3; 7 bases fit TRBD2. Trimming took 0 bases from V and 5 from J; bases not matched to a gene: 12. The V gene's germline CDR1 is SGDLS and CDR2 YYNGEE. This CDR3 spans 17 amino acids. CDR3 coding DNA: TGTGCCAGCAGCGTAGCACTGTCGGCGGGGAGGGGAGATACGCAGTATTTT. Residues: CASSVALSAGRGDTQYF.

There are many counts of this clonotype. The chain employs TRBV9 and TRBJ1-6; 9 bases map to TRBD1. The CDR3 is made up of 15 amino acids. The junction had 5 bases not matched to a gene; V was cut back by 3 bases and J by 7 bases. Germline-derived CDR1 and CDR2 are SGDLS and YYNGEE. The CDR3 coding sequence is TGTGCCAGCAGCGACCCGACAGGGGGAAATTCACCCCTCCACTTT. This codes for CASSDPTGGNSPLHF.

This clonotype was picked up many times. CDR3 DNA sequence: TGTGCCAGCAGCGCCGGGACAGCTGAAGCTTTCTTT. Translation gives CASSAGTAEAFF. V and J are TRBV9 and TRBJ1-1; TRBD1 agrees at 7 bases. The ends lost 3 bases at V and 6 bases at J; junction bases unmatched: 2. Germline V lookup: CDR1 SGDLS, CDR2 YYNGEE. CDR3 length: 12 amino acids. Using reference TRBV9 and TRBJ1-1 for the parts outside the CDR3, the full variable domain is DSGVTQTPKHLITATGQRVTLRCSPRSGDLSVYWYQQSLDQGLQFLIQYYNGEERAKGNILERFSAQQFPDLHSELNLSSLELGDSALYFCASSAGTAEAFFGQGTRLTVV.

Relative to its sample, this clonotype is medium-sized (0.01 to 0.1%). The CDR3 DNA follows: TGTGCCAGCAGCGTAGTAGGGACAGGGGCCAATGAGCAGTTCTTC. It yields the protein CASSVVGTGANEQFF. The chain combines TRBV9 with TRBJ2-1; 10 nucleotides match TRBD1. The CDR3 runs 15 residues. Germline V lookup: CDR1 SGDLS, CDR2 YYNGEE. Trimming took 0 bases from V and 6 from J; bases not matched to a gene: 3.

This clonotype occurred many times. The CDR3 protein is CASSVGAGTYEQYF. The CDR3, as DNA: TGTGCCAGCAGCGTAGGGGCAGGTACCTACGAGCAGTACTTC. This chain joins TRBV9 and TRBJ2-7; D gene unclear. Trimming removed 0 bases at V and 2 bases at J, with 9 bases between. Germline CDR1 is SGDLS and CDR2 is YYNGEE. The CDR3 covers 14 residues. The complete variable domain, with remaining parts taken from reference TRBV9 and TRBJ2-7, reads DSGVTQTPKHLITATGQRVTLRCSPRSGDLSVYWYQQSLDQGLQFLIQYYNGEERAKGNILERFSAQQFPDLHSELNLSSLELGDSALYFCASSVGAGTYEQYFGPGTRLTVT.

This clonotype is medium-sized. The chain links TRBV9 to TRBJ1-1; D not certain. Germline V lookup: CDR1 SGDLS, CDR2 YYNGEE. The CDR3 spans 14 residues. Trimming cost V 3 bases and J 1 base, with 10 bases left between them. The chain's CDR3 is CASSARPENTEAFF. CDR3 bases: TGTGCCAGCAGCGCCCGCCCAGAGAACACTGAAGCTTTCTTT.

In this sample, this clonotype is medium-sized. The chain recombines TRBV9 with TRBJ2-3; TRBD2 might be the D (7 bases). The CDR3 contains 14 residues. The V end was cut by 3 bases, the J end by 6 bases, with 14 bases between. CDR1 is SGDLS and CDR2 is YYNGEE in the germline V gene. This CDR3 is CASSGGGAADTQYF. The DNA of the CDR3 is TGTGCCAGCAGCGGAGGGGGGGCGGCGGATACGCAGTATTTT. Drawing the rest from reference TRBV9 and TRBJ2-3, the complete variable domain is DSGVTQTPKHLITATGQRVTLRCSPRSGDLSVYWYQQSLDQGLQFLIQYYNGEERAKGNILERFSAQQFPDLHSELNLSSLELGDSALYFCASSGGGAADTQYFGPGTRLTVL.

This clonotype came up a few times. This CDR3 is CASSPAAKGGYEQYF. Here the CDR3 DNA reads TGTGCCAGCAGCCCAGCTGCGAAGGGTGGCTACGAGCAGTACTTC. The chain has TRBV9 and TRBJ2-7, with no clear D. CDR1 is SGDLS, CDR2 YYNGEE, per germline. This CDR3 region has 15 residues. Deletions cut 4 bases from V and 3 bases from J, with 17 bases between.

This clonotype was recorded many times. This CDR3 is CASSGQGQSLNYGYTF. CDR3 DNA: TGTGCCAGCAGCGGCCAGGGACAGTCTCTAAACTATGGCTACACCTTC. The chain uses TRBV9 and TRBJ1-2; TRBD1 matches 7 bases. With V trimmed by 3 bases and J by 2 bases, 10 bases remained unmatched. CDR3 length equals 16 residues. Germline V lookup: CDR1 SGDLS, CDR2 YYNGEE.

This clonotype was counted ten times or more. The chain recombines TRBV9 with TRBJ2-7, with TRBD2 matching over 14 bases. Germline V gene data show CDR1 as SGDLS and CDR2 as YYNGEE. CDR3 size: 14 residues. After removal of 4 bases from V and 5 bases from J, the junction contained 2 bases not matched to a gene. In nucleotides, the CDR3 is TGTGCCAGCAGCACGGGACTAGCGGGGGACGAGCAGTACTTC. Translation: CASSTGLAGDEQYF.

A few counts support this clonotype. This chain joins TRBV9 and TRBJ2-6; 14 positions agree with TRBD2. There are 18 residues in the CDR3. With V trimmed by 4 bases and J by 2 bases, 5 bases remained unmatched. In germline, CDR1 is SGDLS, CDR2 YYNGEE. The CDR3 nucleotides are TGTGCCAGCAGCTTCAGACTAGCGGGGGGGCCTGGGGCCAACGTCCTGACTTTC. This translates into CASSFRLAGGPGANVLTF.

This clonotype was seen ten or more times. The chain recombines TRBV9 with TRBJ1-2; D may be TRBD1 (6 bases). Trimming cost V 6 bases and J 5 bases, with 20 bases left between them. This CDR3 comprises 15 residues. Germline V gene sequence: CDR1 SGDLS, CDR2 YYNGEE. CDR3 region: CASTLGAGGGYGYTF. The DNA for the CDR3 is TGTGCCAGCACCCTTGGGGCAGGAGGGGGGTATGGCTACACCTTC.

This clonotype was seen many times. The chain couples TRBV9 to TRBJ1-1; D uncertain. This CDR3 region has 13 residues. Germline V gene data show CDR1 as SGDLS and CDR2 as YYNGEE. The ends were cut back, 4 bases at V and 2 bases at J, with 9 bases in the middle. CDR3 amino acids: CASSSETNTEAFF. For the CDR3, the DNA is TGTGCCAGCAGCTCGGAAACTAACACTGAAGCTTTCTTT.

At least ten counts were recorded for this clonotype. The rearrangement links TRBV9 to TRBJ2-7; no reliable D call. The CDR3 is 15 amino acids. Germline V lookup: CDR1 SGDLS, CDR2 YYNGEE. V lost 0 bases to trimming and J lost 4 bases, with 14 bases between them. The CDR3 region has the DNA TGTGCCAGCAGCGTAGAACAGAAACCCTTATACGAGCAGTACTTC. This codes for CASSVEQKPLYEQYF. Using reference TRBV9 and TRBJ2-7 for the parts outside the CDR3, the full variable domain is DSGVTQTPKHLITATGQRVTLRCSPRSGDLSVYWYQQSLDQGLQFLIQYYNGEERAKGNILERFSAQQFPDLHSELNLSSLELGDSALYFCASSVEQKPLYEQYFGPGTRLTVT.

In this sample, this clonotype is medium-sized. J is TRBJ2-1 and V is TRBV9; 12 bases are a match to TRBD2. CDR1 and CDR2 (germline): SGDLS, YYNGEE. V trimming: 4 bases; J trimming: 10 bases; junction bases outside the gene matches: 15. The CDR3 loop spans 17 amino acids. CDR3 in amino acids: CASSPRDRTSGGYEQFF. Written as DNA, the CDR3 is TGTGCCAGCAGCCCTCGGGACAGAACTAGCGGGGGGTACGAGCAGTTCTTC.

This sequence joins TRBV9 and TRBJ2-5; 9 nucleotides align to TRBD1. V lost 10 bases and J lost 5; bases outside the gene matches: 12. From germline, CDR1 is SGDLS and CDR2 YYNGEE. The CDR3 extends over 14 amino acids. CDR3 nucleotides: TGTGCCTGCAACCTCGGGACAGGGACCGAGACCCAGTACTTC. It yields the protein CACNLGTGTETQYF. The full variable domain, completed using reference TRBV9 and TRBJ2-5, is DSGVTQTPKHLITATGQRVTLRCSPRSGDLSVYWYQQSLDQGLQFLIQYYNGEERAKGNILERFSAQQFPDLHSELNLSSLELGDSALYFCACNLGTGTETQYFGPGTRLLVL.

This clonotype has ten or more counts. The genes are TRBV9 and TRBJ2-3; D is unclear. Germline-derived CDR1 and CDR2 are SGDLS and YYNGEE. V was clipped by 4 bases and J by 3 bases, with 9 bases between them. The CDR3 runs 13 residues. The DNA of the CDR3 is TGTGCCAGCAGCCTCTCTAGGACAGATACGCAGTATTTT. Translating gives CASSLSRTDTQYF.

In its sample, this clonotype ranks as medium-sized. This chain joins TRBV9 and TRBJ2-3, with 10 bases matching TRBD2. The CDR3 contains 15 residues. CDR1 and CDR2 from the germline V gene are SGDLS and YYNGEE. V trimming: 1 base; J trimming: 1 base; junction bases outside the gene matches: 0. CDR3 region: CASSVLAGGTDTQYF. In DNA, the CDR3 is TGTGCCAGCAGCGTACTAGCGGGGGGCACAGATACGCAGTATTTT. Drawing the rest from reference TRBV9 and TRBJ2-3, the complete variable domain is DSGVTQTPKHLITATGQRVTLRCSPRSGDLSVYWYQQSLDQGLQFLIQYYNGEERAKGNILERFSAQQFPDLHSELNLSSLELGDSALYFCASSVLAGGTDTQYFGPGTRLTVL.

By sample share, this clonotype is medium-sized. The genes are TRBV9 and TRBJ1-2, with 7 bases matching TRBD1. This CDR3 region has 15 residues. The germline V gene encodes CDR1 SGDLS and CDR2 YYNGEE. V was pared by 0 bases and J by 4 bases, with 6 bases of the junction left unmatched. The CDR3: CASSVEGQIFYGYTF. CDR3 nucleotides: TGTGCCAGCAGCGTAGAGGGACAGATATTCTATGGCTACACCTTC.

This clonotype is labeled medium-sized. The V gene is TRBV9, the J gene TRBJ1-2; D unresolved. The ends were cut back, 4 bases at V and 8 bases at J, with 12 bases in the middle. The CDR3 spans 12 residues. Germline V gene lookup returns CDR1 SGDLS and CDR2 YYNGEE. CDR3 nucleotides: TGTGCCAGCAGCTCACTGGACGGCGGCTACACCTTC. Protein sequence: CASSSLDGGYTF.

By share, this clonotype ranks as medium-sized. This chain links TRBV9 with TRBJ1-6; 10 bases line up with TRBD1. The germline CDR1 and CDR2 sequences are SGDLS and YYNGEE. This CDR3 is 15 amino acids long. Germline trimming cut 4 bases from V and 6 bases from J; bases unmatched to any gene: 4. In DNA, the CDR3 is TGTGCCAGCAGCCCCGGGACAGGGGTTAATTCACCCCTCCACTTT. The encoded protein is CASSPGTGVNSPLHF. The complete variable domain, with remaining parts taken from reference TRBV9 and TRBJ1-6, reads DSGVTQTPKHLITATGQRVTLRCSPRSGDLSVYWYQQSLDQGLQFLIQYYNGEERAKGNILERFSAQQFPDLHSELNLSSLELGDSALYFCASSPGTGVNSPLHFGNGTRLTVT.

This clonotype was seen many times. V and J are TRBV9 and TRBJ2-3; perhaps TRBD2 as D (5 bases). The CDR3 sequence is 12 residues long. Trimming took off 3 bases at V and 10 bases at J, with 12 bases between the two ends. Germline-derived CDR1 and CDR2 are SGDLS and YYNGEE. The CDR3 region has the DNA TGTGCCAGCAGCGCCAGAGGAGGCGCGCAGTATTTT. Translated: CASSARGGAQYF.

Ten or more counts support this clonotype. The chain links TRBV9 to TRBJ2-2, with D perhaps TRBD1 or TRBD2 (6 bases each). The CDR3 consists of 15 residues. Trimming stripped 0 bases from V and 4 bases from J, with 10 bases between. Germline CDR1 reads SGDLS; CDR2 reads YYNGEE. This chain's CDR3 is CASSVAGARTGELFF. As DNA, the CDR3 is TGTGCCAGCAGCGTAGCGGGGGCGCGCACCGGGGAGCTGTTTTTT.

The genes are TRBV9 and TRBJ1-1; a possible D gene is TRBD1 (5 bases). The CDR3 loop spans 15 amino acids. Germline V lookup: CDR1 SGDLS, CDR2 YYNGEE. V was pared by 1 base and J by 1 base, with 11 bases between. The CDR3 DNA reads TGTGCCAGCAGCGTAAAAGGGGAGAGGAACACTGAAGCTTTCTTT. Encoded protein: CASSVKGERNTEAFF.

Ten or more counts support this clonotype. J is TRBJ1-3 and V is TRBV21-1; the D call in the table, TRBD1, was not verified against the DNA. TRBV21-1 is a known pseudogene. The CDR3 consists of 14 residues. CDR3 DNA sequence: TGTGCCAGCAGCAGACGGGACTCTGGAAACACCATATATTTT. It specifies CASSRRDSGNTIYF.

At least ten counts were recorded for this clonotype. This rearrangement joins TRBV9 to TRBJ1-1; no clear D gene. The V end lost 1 base, the J end lost 2 bases, and 12 bases lay between the germline ends. The CDR3 consists of 15 residues. Germline V gene sequence: CDR1 SGDLS, CDR2 YYNGEE. The DNA for the CDR3 is TGTGCCAGCAGCGTATCCGGGCAGCTAAACACTGAAGCTTTCTTT. As protein: CASSVSGQLNTEAFF.